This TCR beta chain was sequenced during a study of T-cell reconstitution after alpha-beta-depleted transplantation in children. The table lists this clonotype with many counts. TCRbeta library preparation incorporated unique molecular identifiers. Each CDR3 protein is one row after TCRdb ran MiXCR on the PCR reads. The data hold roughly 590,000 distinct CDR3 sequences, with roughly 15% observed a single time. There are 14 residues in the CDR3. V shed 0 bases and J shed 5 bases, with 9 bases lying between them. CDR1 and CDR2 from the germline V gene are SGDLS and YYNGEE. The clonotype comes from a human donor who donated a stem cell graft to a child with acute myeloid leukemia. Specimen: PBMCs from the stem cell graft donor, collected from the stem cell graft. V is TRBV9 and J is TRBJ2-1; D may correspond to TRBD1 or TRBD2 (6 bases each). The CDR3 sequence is CASSVGGADNEQFF. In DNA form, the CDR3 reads TGTGCCAGCAGCGTAGGGGGGGCTGACAATGAGCAGTTCTTC.